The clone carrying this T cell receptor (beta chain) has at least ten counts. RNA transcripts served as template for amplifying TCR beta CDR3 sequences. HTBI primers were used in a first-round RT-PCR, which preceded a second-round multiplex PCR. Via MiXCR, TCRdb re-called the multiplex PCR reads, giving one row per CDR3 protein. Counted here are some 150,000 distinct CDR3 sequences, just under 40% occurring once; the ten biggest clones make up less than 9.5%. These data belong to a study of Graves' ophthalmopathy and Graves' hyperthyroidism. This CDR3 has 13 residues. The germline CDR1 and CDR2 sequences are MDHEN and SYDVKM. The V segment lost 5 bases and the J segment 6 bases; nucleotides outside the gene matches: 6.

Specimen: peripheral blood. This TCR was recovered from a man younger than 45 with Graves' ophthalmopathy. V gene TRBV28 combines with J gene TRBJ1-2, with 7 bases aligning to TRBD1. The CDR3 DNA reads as TGTGCCAGCAGTCTGGGACAGATGGATGGCTACACCTTC. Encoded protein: CASSLGQMDGYTF.